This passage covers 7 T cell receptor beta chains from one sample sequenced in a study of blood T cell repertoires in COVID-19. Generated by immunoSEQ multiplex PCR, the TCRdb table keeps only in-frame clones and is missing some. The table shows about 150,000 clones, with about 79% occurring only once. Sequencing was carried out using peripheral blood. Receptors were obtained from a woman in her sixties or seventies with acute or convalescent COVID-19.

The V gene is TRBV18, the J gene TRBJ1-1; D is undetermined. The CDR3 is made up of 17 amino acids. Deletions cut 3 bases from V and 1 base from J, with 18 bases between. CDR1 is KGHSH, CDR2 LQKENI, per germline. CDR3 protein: CASSPPGSGGRNTEAFF. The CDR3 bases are TGTGCCAGCTCACCCCCCGGGAGCGGTGGGAGGAACACTGAAGCTTTCTTT.

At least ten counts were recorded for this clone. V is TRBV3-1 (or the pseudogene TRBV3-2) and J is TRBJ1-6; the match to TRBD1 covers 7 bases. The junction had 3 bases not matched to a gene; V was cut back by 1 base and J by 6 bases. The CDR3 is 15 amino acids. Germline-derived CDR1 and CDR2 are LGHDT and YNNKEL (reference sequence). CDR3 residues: CASSQVGTANSPLHF. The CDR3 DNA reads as TGTGCCAGCAGCCAAGTGGGGACAGCTAATTCACCCCTCCACTTT.

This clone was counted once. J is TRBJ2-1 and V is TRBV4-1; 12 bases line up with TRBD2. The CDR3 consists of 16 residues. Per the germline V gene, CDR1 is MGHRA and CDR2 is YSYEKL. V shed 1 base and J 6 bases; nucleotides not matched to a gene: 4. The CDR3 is CASSQALAGGLNEQFF. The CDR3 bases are TGCGCCAGCAGCCAAGCGCTAGCGGGGGGGCTCAATGAGCAGTTCTTC.

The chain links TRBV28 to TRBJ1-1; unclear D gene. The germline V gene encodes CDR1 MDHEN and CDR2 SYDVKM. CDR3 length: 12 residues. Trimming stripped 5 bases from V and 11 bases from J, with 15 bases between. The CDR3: CASSPPRGWAFF. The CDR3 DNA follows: TGTGCCAGCAGTCCCCCCCGAGGGTGGGCTTTCTTT.

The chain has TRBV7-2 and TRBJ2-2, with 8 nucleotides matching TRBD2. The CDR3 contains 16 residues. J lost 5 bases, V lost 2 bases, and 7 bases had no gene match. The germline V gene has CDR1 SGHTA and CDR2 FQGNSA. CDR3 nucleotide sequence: TGTGCCAGCAGCTTATTCGGAGCGGGGGAAACCGGGGAGCTGTTTTTT. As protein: CASSLFGAGETGELFF.

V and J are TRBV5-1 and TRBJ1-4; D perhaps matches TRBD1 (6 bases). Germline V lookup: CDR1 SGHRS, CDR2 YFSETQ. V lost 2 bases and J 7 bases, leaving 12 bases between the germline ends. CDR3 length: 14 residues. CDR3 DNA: TGCGCCAGCAGCTTCAGGGGATGGGGTGAAAAACTGTTTTTT. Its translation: CASSFRGWGEKLFF.

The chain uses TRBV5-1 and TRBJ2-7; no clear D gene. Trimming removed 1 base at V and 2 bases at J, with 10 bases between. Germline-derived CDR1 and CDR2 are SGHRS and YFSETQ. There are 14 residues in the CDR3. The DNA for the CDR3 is TGCGCCAGCAGCTTGCCCGCGACTCCCTACGAGCAGTACTTC. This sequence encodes CASSLPATPYEQYF.